Each of the 4 T cell receptor beta chains below was sequenced from the same sample in a study of human T cells and chemical hapten exposure. TCRdb independently ran MiXCR on the RACE reads; one entry per CDR3 protein. The sample shows just under 350,000 distinct CDR3 sequences, under 9% of them seen only once. The time point is: patch test 1, 2 weeks after DPC sensitization. The treatment: therapeutic diphenylcyclopropenone sensitization with weekly scalp DPC. The sample here was whole blood, taken in connection with sensitization to the hapten diphenylcyclopropenone (DPC). These receptors were collected from a woman aged 18-35 years with alopecia areata. Some clones in this sample may be carry-over from other donors' samples.

This clonotype was seen a single time. The chain uses TRBV3-1 and TRBJ1-2; D not resolved. V shed 0 bases and J shed 2 bases, with 4 bases lying between them. Germline CDR1 LGHDT, CDR2 YNNKEL (reference sequence). This CDR3 has 13 amino acids. The CDR3 sequence is CASSQDWNYGYTF. In DNA, the CDR3 is TGTGCCAGCAGCCAAGATTGGAACTATGGCTACACCTTC.

This chain links TRBV20-1 with TRBJ2-7; D not resolved. Germline V lookup: CDR1 DFQATT, CDR2 SNEGSKA (reference sequence). CDR3 length equals 11 residues. Trimming took 6 bases from V and 3 from J, leaving 9 bases between them. In DNA form, the CDR3 reads TGCAGTGCCCATTTAGGCTACGAGCAGTACTTC. This sequence encodes CSAHLGYEQYF.

The genes are TRBV20-1 and TRBJ2-7; D call uncertain. Germline V gene lookup returns CDR1 DFQATT and CDR2 SNEGSKA (reference sequence). Trimming took 3 bases from V and 5 from J, leaving 8 bases between them. The CDR3 sequence is 11 residues long. The CDR3 region has the DNA TGCAGTGCTAGTATTGCACACGAGCAGTACTTC. Protein product: CSASIAHEQYF.

The chain uses TRBV7-2 and TRBJ2-3; 7 positions agree with TRBD2. V shed 5 bases and J 2 bases; nucleotides not matched to a gene: 4. Germline V gene sequence: CDR1 SGHTA, CDR2 FQGNSA. The CDR3 has 14 residues. In DNA, the CDR3 is TGTGCCAGCAGCCGGGACTACAACACAGATACGCAGTATTTT. Its protein is CASSRDYNTDTQYF.